The next 2 T cell receptor beta chains were all read from a single sample in a study of blood T cell repertoires in COVID-19. Using immunoSEQ multiplex PCR, the repertoire was profiled, and TCRdb retains in-frame clones only, with some absent. The sample lists some 390,000 clones, around 87% occurring once. The sequenced material came from peripheral blood. These receptors all stem from a woman aged 60-70 years with COVID-19, enrolled during active disease.

This clone was counted a few times. V gene TRBV29-1 combines with J gene TRBJ2-2, with 11 bases lining up with TRBD2. Germline loops: CDR1 SQVTM, CDR2 ANQGSEA. The CDR3 extends over 15 amino acids. V gave up 2 bases and J gave up 7 bases; unmatched junction bases: 6. CDR3 in amino acids: CSVERLAGGSGELFF. CDR3 in DNA: TGCAGCGTTGAACGCCTAGCGGGGGGCAGCGGGGAGCTGTTTTTT.

The J gene is TRBJ1-5, the V gene TRBV6-5, with 9 bases fitting TRBD1. The CDR3 runs to 14 residues. The trim removed 5 bases at V and 5 bases at J, leaving 4 bases unmatched. The germline gives CDR1 MNHEY, CDR2 SVGAGI. CDR3 sequence (DNA): TGTGCCAGCAGTACCAGGACAGGGGATCAGCCCCAGCATTTT. Residues: CASSTRTGDQPQHF.